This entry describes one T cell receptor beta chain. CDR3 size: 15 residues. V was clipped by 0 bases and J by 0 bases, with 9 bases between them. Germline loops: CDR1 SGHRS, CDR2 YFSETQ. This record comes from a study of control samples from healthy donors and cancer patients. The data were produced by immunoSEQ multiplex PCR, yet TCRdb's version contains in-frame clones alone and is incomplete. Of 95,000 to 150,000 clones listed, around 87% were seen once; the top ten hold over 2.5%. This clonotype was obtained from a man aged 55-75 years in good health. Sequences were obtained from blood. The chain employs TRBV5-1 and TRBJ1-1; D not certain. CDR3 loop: CASSLDIVMNTEAFF. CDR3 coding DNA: TGCGCCAGCAGCTTGGATATAGTCATGAACACTGAAGCTTTCTTT.